These 15 T cell receptor beta chains were all obtained from the same sample, sequenced in a study of CD8 T cells in ankylosing spondylitis (dated 2017 in TCRdb). The library relied on 5' RACE. Instrument on record: Illumina HiSeq 2500. TCRdb itself trimmed the public reads at Q25 with fastp, ran MiXCR and retained productive beta chains. Rows are combined by CDR3 protein, so each entry shows the most common genes and DNA. Counted in this sample were about 400,000 distinct CDR3 sequences; approximately 22% of them appeared once. Around 13% of the sample lies in the top ten. The specimen was blood, either unsorted or a sorted T cell fraction (not recorded which). The source of these receptors is a male donor with ankylosing spondylitis or in good health (not recorded which).

The chain recombines TRBV2 with TRBJ2-3, with D perhaps matching TRBD1 (6 bases). In germline, CDR1 is SNHLY, CDR2 FYNNEI. Trimming cost V 6 bases and J 2 bases, with 18 bases left between them. The CDR3 contains 16 residues. For the CDR3, the DNA is TGTGCCAGCAGCGACGGGCCAGGGGAGTACACAGATACGCAGTATTTT. Protein product: CASSDGPGEYTDTQYF.

The chain is built from TRBV28 and TRBJ1-4, with unresolved D. V lost 1 base and J 7 bases, leaving 10 bases between the germline ends. This CDR3 contains 14 residues. Germline CDR1 and CDR2: MDHEN and SYDVKM. The CDR3 spells CASSLSAWGEKLFF. Written as DNA, the CDR3 is TGTGCCAGCAGTTTATCCGCCTGGGGTGAAAAACTGTTTTTT.

A few counts support this clonotype. The chain employs TRBV7-8 and TRBJ2-1, with TRBD1 identical over 9 bases. The CDR3 has 16 amino acids. The trim removed 0 bases at V and 4 bases at J, leaving 4 bases unmatched. The germline CDR1 and CDR2 sequences are SGHVS and FQNEAQ. The CDR3 protein is CASSLAGTGKYNEQFF. As DNA, the CDR3 is TGTGCCAGCAGCTTAGCCGGGACAGGGAAGTACAATGAGCAGTTCTTC.

Only a few counts were recorded for this clonotype. This chain links TRBV6-5 with TRBJ2-1; a weak D match, TRBD2 (5 bases). Germline V gives CDR1 MNHEY, CDR2 SVGAGI. The V end lost 4 bases, the J end lost 9 bases, and 13 bases lay between the germline ends. CDR3 length equals 13 residues. The CDR3 loop reads CASSSGSLGEQFF. Written as DNA, the CDR3 is TGTGCCAGCAGTTCGGGGTCGCTTGGTGAGCAGTTCTTC.

The chain employs TRBV12-3 or TRBV12-4 and TRBJ2-1, with 8 bases fitting TRBD1. The trim removed 5 bases at V and 4 bases at J, leaving 7 bases unmatched. This CDR3 has 15 amino acids. The CDR3 loop is CASSRRDRPYNEQFF. DNA for the CDR3: TGTGCCAGCAGTCGCCGGGACAGGCCTTACAATGAGCAGTTCTTC.

This clonotype was picked up one time. The rearrangement joins TRBV19 to TRBJ2-1, with D perhaps matching TRBD1 or TRBD2 (5 bases each). Germline CDR1 LNHDA, CDR2 SQIVND (reference sequence). V shed 1 base and J shed 6 bases, with 10 bases lying between them. This CDR3 spans 14 amino acids. CDR3 bases: TGTGCCAGTAGTATAGGTGGGGGTGTCAATGAGCAGTTCTTC. Translating it yields CASSIGGGVNEQFF.

This sequence joins TRBV3-1 and TRBJ2-7; D is perhaps TRBD2 (5 bases). The CDR3 has 15 amino acids. Trimming left V 0 bases short and J 2 bases short, with 11 bases between. CDR1 is LGHDT, CDR2 YNNKEL, per germline (reference sequence). The DNA of the CDR3 is TGTGCCAGCAGCCAAGATCCGGGGTATACCTACGAGCAGTACTTC. The encoded protein is CASSQDPGYTYEQYF.

The CDR3 DNA sequence: TGTGCCAGCAGTTCTTCCGTCTTGTACGAGCAGTACTTC. Translation gives CASSSSVLYEQYF. The rearrangement uses TRBV7-8 and TRBJ2-7, with D hard to call. V lost 6 bases and J lost 4, with 13 bases in between. In germline, CDR1 is SGHVS, CDR2 FQNEAQ. This CDR3 is built from 13 residues.

In its sample, this clonotype was seen a few times. The chain carries TRBV27 and TRBJ2-7; D remains ambiguous. The CDR3 is 14 amino acids. V lost 0 bases to trimming and J lost 3 bases, with 9 bases between them. CDR1 is MNHEY, CDR2 SMNVEV, per germline (reference sequence). CDR3 region: CASSLSGANYEQYF. CDR3 sequence (DNA): TGTGCCAGCAGTTTATCCGGCGCGAACTACGAGCAGTACTTC.

V usage is TRBV27 and J usage is TRBJ2-5; 8 nucleotides line up with TRBD2. This CDR3 has 14 amino acids. Germline V gene sequence: CDR1 MNHEY, CDR2 SMNVEV (reference sequence). Trimming removed 1 base from V and 5 bases from J; junction bases left unmatched: 3. For the CDR3, the DNA is TGTGCCAGCAGTTTATACCGGGGGGGGGAGACCCAGTACTTC. As protein: CASSLYRGGETQYF.

The rearrangement uses TRBV12-3 or TRBV12-4 and TRBJ2-5, with TRBD2 identical over 11 bases. V dropped 1 base and J dropped 5; count of bases not matched to a gene: 6. This CDR3 comprises 16 residues. The CDR3 region has the DNA TGTGCCAGCAGTTTAGGGCTAGCGGGGGGTCCGGAGACCCAGTACTTC. It encodes CASSLGLAGGPETQYF.

This clonotype was observed a few times. The rearrangement joins TRBV7-9 to TRBJ1-5; D gene uncertain. Deletions cut 3 bases from V and 3 bases from J, with 9 bases between. CDR3 length: 14 residues. CDR1 is SEHNR, CDR2 FQNEAQ, per germline (reference sequence). The CDR3 here is CASSLSVTNQPQHF. The CDR3 coding sequence is TGTGCCAGCAGCTTGTCGGTCACCAATCAGCCCCAGCATTTT.

The V gene is TRBV15, the J gene TRBJ1-1; D is ambiguous. Trimming left V 6 bases short and J 1 base short, with 12 bases between. The V gene's germline CDR1 is LNHNV and CDR2 YYDKDF (reference sequence). CDR3 length: 14 residues. The CDR3 sequence is CATSNEVGNTEAFF. In nucleotides, the CDR3 is TGTGCCACCAGTAACGAGGTTGGGAACACTGAAGCTTTCTTT. The whole variable domain, filled in from reference TRBV15 and TRBJ1-1, reads DAMVIQNPRYQVTQFGKPVTLSCSQTLNHNVMYWYQQKSSQAPKLLFHYYDKDFNNEADTPDNFQSRRPNTSFCFLDIRSPGLGDTAMYLCATSNEVGNTEAFFGQGTRLTVV.

The rearrangement uses TRBV20-1 and TRBJ1-6; 8 bases are a match to TRBD1. The CDR3 is made up of 14 amino acids. Germline CDR1 reads DFQATT; CDR2 reads SNEGSKA (reference sequence). Trimming cost V 6 bases and J 7 bases; bases outside gene matches: 8. Written as DNA, the CDR3 is TGCAGTGCAACCACCGGGACAGGAAATTCACCCCTCCACTTT. Translated: CSATTGTGNSPLHF.

The CDR3 protein is CASSQDDSYEQYF. CDR3 in DNA: TGTGCCAGCAGCCAAGACGACAGCTACGAGCAGTACTTC. The V call is TRBV4-2, the J call TRBJ2-7, with D tentatively TRBD1 (5 bases). CDR3 size: 13 residues. V lost 0 bases and J lost 3, with 6 bases in between. The germline V gene encodes CDR1 LGHNA and CDR2 YNFKEQ.